The clone carrying this T cell receptor beta chain was recorded many times. The output of every sequencing run exceeded 170 million TCR-beta sequences, derived from 15-18 subjects. From the 5' RACE reads, TCRdb called clonotypes with MiXCR, one entry per CDR3 protein. The data contain 25,000 to 35,000 distinct CDR3 sequences, roughly 1.6% of them singletons. This sample is part of a study of neurological immune-mediated disorders. Study details: The disease course was relapsing-remitting in roughly 31 and secondary progressive in about 9% of the 34 multiple sclerosis patients.

The CDR3 totals 15 residues. The ends were cut back, 5 bases at V and 5 bases at J, with 13 bases in the middle. Unsorted libraries were prepared from 2 million PBMCs held at -80 C. The sample taken for sequencing was PBMCs. This chain connects TRBV12-3 or TRBV12-4 to TRBJ1-6; a possible D gene is TRBD1 (5 bases). The clonotype was recovered from a woman aged 25-40 years with multiple sclerosis. The CDR3 is CASSGGAVNNSPLHF. Written as DNA, the CDR3 is TGTGCCAGCAGTGGTGGGGCGGTGAATAATTCACCCCTCCACTTT.